The 30 T cell receptor beta chains reported below all come from one sample, sequenced in a study of radiotherapy plus CTLA-4 blockade in lung cancer. TCRdb's table, derived via immunoSEQ multiplex PCR, lists solely in-frame clones and lacks some. The sample contains about 35,000 clones, approximately 85% of which appear only once. The source was peripheral blood, collected from a patient treated with radiotherapy plus ipilimumab. The source of these receptors is a human donor with non-small cell lung cancer who had stable disease on radiotherapy plus ipilimumab.

About this clone itself: The junction departs from germline at one end; a sequencing error may be responsible. The rearrangement uses TRBV19 and TRBJ1-1; tentatively, D is TRBD1 (5 bases). Germline CDR1 is LNHDA and CDR2 is SQIVND (reference sequence). This CDR3 has 14 amino acids. This CDR3 is CASRIGEGNTEAFF. Here the CDR3 DNA reads TGTGCCAGTAGGATAGGGGAGGGGAACACTGAAGCTTTCTTT.

V usage is TRBV19 and J usage is TRBJ2-2; D may be TRBD1 (6 bases). V shed 11 bases and J shed 1 base, with 11 bases lying between them. The CDR3 contains 13 residues. CDR1 is LNHDA, CDR2 SQIVND, per germline (reference sequence). The CDR3 DNA reads TGTGCCGTCTCGGGACAGAACACCGGGGAGCTGTTTTTT. Amino acid sequence: CAVSGQNTGELFF.

This clone has only a few counts. This chain connects TRBV11-2 to TRBJ1-6; no firm D call. The V end was cut by 3 bases, the J end by 5 bases, with 11 bases between. Germline assignment: CDR1 SGHAT and CDR2 FQNNGV. This CDR3 has 15 amino acids. The CDR3 DNA reads as TGTGCCAGCAGCTTGGCGGGAACCGATAATTCACCCCTCCACTTT. This translates into CASSLAGTDNSPLHF.

The chain links TRBV28 to TRBJ2-1, with D maybe TRBD1 (5 bases). This CDR3 comprises 13 residues. Germline V gene lookup returns CDR1 MDHEN and CDR2 SYDVKM. With 5 bases removed from V and 9 bases from J, the gap between germline ends came to 14 bases. CDR3 in amino acids: CASSPTGRVEQFF. For the CDR3, the DNA is TGTGCCAGCAGTCCAACAGGTAGAGTTGAGCAGTTCTTC.

This sequence joins TRBV2 and TRBJ1-6, with 9 bases aligning to TRBD1. The CDR3 runs 15 residues. Per the germline V gene, CDR1 is SNHLY and CDR2 is FYNNEI. Unmatched junction bases numbered 4, after V lost 7 bases and J lost 3 bases. This CDR3 reads CASIGQGIYNSPLHF. CDR3 nucleotide sequence: TGTGCCAGCATTGGACAGGGGATCTATAATTCACCCCTCCACTTT.

This clone was seen more than once but under ten times. The V and J genes are TRBV19 and TRBJ1-5, with 7 bases lining up with TRBD1. Losses at the gene ends were 4 bases for V and 4 bases for J; bases not matched to a gene: 13. Germline assignment: CDR1 LNHDA and CDR2 SQIVND (reference sequence). The CDR3 covers 17 residues. For the CDR3, the DNA is TGTGCCAGTAGTAAACCCAGGGACAGCCCAAGTAATCAGCCCCAGCATTTT. Translating it yields CASSKPRDSPSNQPQHF.

This clone was detected a few times. The gene calls are TRBV6-6 and TRBJ1-2; 8 bases map to TRBD1. CDR1 MNHNY and CDR2 SVGAGI come from the germline V gene (reference sequence). This CDR3 has 15 residues. J lost 4 bases, V lost 6 bases, and 10 bases had no gene match. Here the CDR3 DNA reads TGTGCCAGCAGCCCCCCCTCTGACAGGGGCTATGGCTACACCTTC. As protein: CASSPPSDRGYGYTF.

The rearrangement links TRBV18 to TRBJ2-3; 8 bases agree with TRBD2. CDR1 is KGHSH and CDR2 is LQKENI in the germline V gene. The CDR3 has 15 amino acids. J lost 1 base, V lost 5 bases, and 5 bases had no gene match. The CDR3 bases are TGTGCCAGCTCAGCAAAGACTAGCGGCACAGATACGCAGTATTTT. It specifies CASSAKTSGTDTQYF.

The chain carries TRBV4-1 and TRBJ1-4; 7 positions agree with TRBD1. Germline lookup yields CDR1 MGHRA and CDR2 YSYEKL. The CDR3 has 14 residues. V shed 4 bases, J shed 8 bases, and the junction held 7 bases outside the gene matches. The CDR3 here is CASSRTGTAEKLFF. The CDR3 DNA is TGCGCCAGCAGCCGGACCGGGACAGCCGAAAAACTGTTTTTT.

The genes are TRBV7-9 and TRBJ2-5; D gene uncertain. The DNA end favors TRBJ2-7, so the J call may be wrong. Germline CDR1 SEHNR, CDR2 FQNEAQ (reference sequence). The CDR3 runs to 14 residues. CDR3 protein: CASSLEGGSYEQYF. The CDR3 nucleotides read TGTGCCAGCAGCTTAGAAGGCGGTTCCTACGAGCAGTACTTC.

The rearrangement links TRBV25-1 to TRBJ1-4, with 7 bases fitting TRBD1. CDR3 length: 13 residues. Germline V CDR1 and CDR2: MGHDK, SYGVNS. V was clipped by 7 bases and J by 4 bases; unmatched bases: 3. CDR3 nucleotide sequence: TGTGCCAGCACATCAGGGGGTAATGAAAAACTGTTTTTT. Encoded protein: CASTSGGNEKLFF.

The chain is built from TRBV10-3 and TRBJ2-7; D uncertain. Germline V gene sequence: CDR1 ENHRY, CDR2 SYGVKD. Between the trimmed V and J ends, which lost 3 bases and 2 bases, there was a span of 11 bases. There are 14 residues in the CDR3. CDR3 DNA: TGTGCCATCAGTGATTTGCGCACCACCTACGAGCAGTACTTC. This gives the protein CAISDLRTTYEQYF.

V is TRBV7-2 and J is TRBJ2-3; 8 nucleotides match TRBD2. The CDR3 extends over 14 amino acids. Germline CDR1 and CDR2: SGHTA and FQGNSA. After removal of 4 bases from V and 4 bases from J, the junction contained 4 bases not matched to a gene. The CDR3 coding sequence is TGTGCCAGCAGCTCAGCGGGAGCATCAGATACGCAGTATTTT. It specifies CASSSAGASDTQYF.

This chain links TRBV5-4 with TRBJ2-2; D remains ambiguous. In germline, CDR1 is SGHNT, CDR2 YYREEE (reference sequence). The CDR3 contains 14 residues. With 4 bases removed from V and 4 bases from J, the gap between germline ends came to 11 bases. Here the CDR3 reads CASSLALGTGELFF. The CDR3 nucleotides read TGTGCCAGCAGCCTGGCTCTAGGCACCGGGGAGCTGTTTTTT.

The sample holds a few counts of this clone. The rearrangement uses TRBV30 and TRBJ2-5, with D possibly TRBD2 on 5 matching bases. CDR3 length equals 16 residues. V was cut by 1 base and J by 0 bases, with 15 bases left in between. Per the germline V gene, CDR1 is GTSNPN and CDR2 is SVGIG (reference sequence). In DNA, the CDR3 is TGTGCCTGGAGTGAGGGTTTCGAGGGTCACCAAGAGACCCAGTACTTC. It yields the protein CAWSEGFEGHQETQYF.

A single count supports this clone. This CDR3 reads CASSRRGTNEQFF. DNA for the CDR3: TGTGCCAGCAGCCGACGTGGGACAAATGAGCAGTTCTTC. The chain employs TRBV7-9 and TRBJ2-1; a possible D gene is TRBD1 (6 bases). V was pared by 5 bases and J by 7 bases, with 12 bases between. Germline CDR1 and CDR2: SEHNR and FQNEAQ (reference sequence). The CDR3 totals 13 residues.

The genes are TRBV2 and TRBJ2-5, with TRBD2 matching 7 bases. The germline V gene encodes CDR1 SNHLY and CDR2 FYNNEI. This CDR3 has 14 amino acids. With V trimmed by 5 bases and J by 5 bases, 8 bases remained unmatched. The chain's CDR3 is CASSSGGRRETQYF. Written as DNA, the CDR3 is TGTGCCAGCAGTTCTGGCGGGAGAAGGGAGACCCAGTACTTC.

The rearrangement links TRBV15 to TRBJ1-5, with TRBD1 identical over 7 bases. V dropped 3 bases and J dropped 4; count of bases not matched to a gene: 6. The germline V gene encodes CDR1 LNHNV and CDR2 YYDKDF (reference sequence). This CDR3 is 15 amino acids long. The CDR3 nucleotides read TGTGCCACCAGCAGCGGGACAGCTAATAATCAGCCCCAGCATTTT. This gives the protein CATSSGTANNQPQHF.

This clone appeared a few times. The chain carries TRBV14 and TRBJ2-1; 7 bases are shared with TRBD1. With 3 bases clipped from V and 2 bases from J, the junction kept 7 bases outside the gene matches. CDR1 is SGHDN and CDR2 is FVKESK in the germline V gene. This CDR3 spans 16 amino acids. The CDR3 DNA reads as TGTGCCAGCAGCCAGCCGGGACAGAGGCCCTACAATGAGCAGTTCTTC. Translating gives CASSQPGQRPYNEQFF. Based on the CDR3 plus reference TRBV14 and TRBJ2-1, the full variable domain is EAGVTQFPSHSVIEKGQTVTLRCDPISGHDNLYWYRRVMGKEIKFLLHFVKESKQDESGMPNNRFLAERTGGTYSTLKVQPAELEDSGVYFCASSQPGQRPYNEQFFGPGTRLTVL.

The chain links TRBV27 to TRBJ2-5; perhaps TRBD2 as D (6 bases). The J call may be wrong; the DNA end is better matched by TRBJ2-7. The CDR3 consists of 17 residues. The germline V gene has CDR1 MNHEY and CDR2 SMNVEV (reference sequence). In DNA form, the CDR3 reads TGTGCCAGCAGTTTATCTTGGAACCCGGGACTCATCTACGAGCAGTACTTC. Translated, it gives CASSLSWNPGLIYEQYF.

The rearrangement joins TRBV6-6 to TRBJ2-1; D is perhaps TRBD1 (8 bases). There are 14 residues in the CDR3. Germline V gene sequence: CDR1 MNHNY, CDR2 SVGAGI (reference sequence). V lost 11 bases and J lost 7, with 21 bases in between. The CDR3 bases are TGTGCCGGAAGCGACAGGGGAGGGAGGAATGAGCAGTTCTTC. Translation: CAGSDRGGRNEQFF.

The chain employs TRBV5-1 and TRBJ2-2, with D perhaps TRBD2 (6 bases). V was clipped by 3 bases and J by 4 bases, with 16 bases between them. This CDR3 comprises 16 residues. CDR1 and CDR2 from the germline V gene are SGHRS and YFSETQ. The CDR3: CASSSDFAGSTGELFF. The DNA of the CDR3 is TGCGCCAGCAGCTCGGACTTTGCGGGGTCCACCGGGGAGCTGTTTTTT.

The genes are TRBV27 and TRBJ2-1, with 9 bases aligning to TRBD2. The CDR3 totals 18 residues. Trimming at V came to 0 bases and at J to 0 bases, leaving 6 bases not matched to a gene. Per the germline V gene, CDR1 is MNHEY and CDR2 is SMNVEV (reference sequence). CDR3 loop: CASSLSWLAGLSYNEQFF. The DNA of the CDR3 is TGTGCCAGCAGTTTATCGTGGCTAGCGGGACTCTCCTACAATGAGCAGTTCTTC.

The V gene is TRBV7-9, the J gene TRBJ2-2, with a possible D match to TRBD2 (5 bases). Per the germline V gene, CDR1 is SEHNR and CDR2 is FQNEAQ (reference sequence). V was pared by 5 bases and J by 0 bases, with 10 bases between. This CDR3 comprises 15 residues. The CDR3: CASSEGSSNTGELFF. CDR3 nucleotides: TGTGCCAGCAGCGAGGGCTCCTCGAACACCGGGGAGCTGTTTTTT.

This chain joins TRBV7-2 and TRBJ2-1; tentative D call: TRBD2 (6 bases). Trimming stripped 1 base from V and 9 bases from J, with 7 bases between. Germline loops: CDR1 SGHTA, CDR2 FQGNSA. CDR3 size: 12 residues. In DNA form, the CDR3 reads TGTGCCAGCAGCTTAGTGGGAGGTGAGCAGTTCTTC. It translates to CASSLVGGEQFF.

The chain has TRBV7-8 and TRBJ2-3; 9 nucleotides match TRBD2. This CDR3 is 17 amino acids long. V lost 1 base to trimming and J lost 5 bases; unmatched junction nucleotides: 10. The germline CDR1 and CDR2 sequences are SGHVS and FQNEAQ. The CDR3 DNA follows: TGTGCCAGCAGCTTAGATATAGCGGGAGAGGAAGAAGATACGCAGTATTTT. Its protein product is CASSLDIAGEEEDTQYF.

The V gene is TRBV7-2, the J gene TRBJ1-4, with D possibly TRBD1 on 6 matching bases. Germline V lookup: CDR1 SGHTA, CDR2 FQGNSA. Trimming took 5 bases from V and 1 from J, leaving 11 bases between them. The CDR3 has 15 amino acids. CDR3 sequence reads: CASSRGGKTNEKLFF. The CDR3 DNA reads TGTGCCAGCAGCCGGGGGGGCAAAACTAATGAAAAACTGTTTTTT.

The chain links TRBV7-3 to TRBJ2-1; TRBD2 matches 11 bases. The CDR3 sequence is 17 residues long. Germline CDR1 SGHTA, CDR2 FQGTGA. With 1 base clipped from V and 6 bases from J, the junction kept 8 bases outside the gene matches. CDR3 in amino acids: CASSLSLAGGSGNEQFF. As DNA, the CDR3 is TGTGCCAGCAGCTTAAGTCTAGCGGGAGGATCGGGCAATGAGCAGTTCTTC.

On this clone: The identical CDR3 is also encoded by other nucleotide sequences in the sample. The chain links TRBV28 to TRBJ1-2, with 10 bases aligning to TRBD1. The junction had 5 bases not matched to a gene; V was cut back by 5 bases and J by 8 bases. This CDR3 has 13 amino acids. From germline, CDR1 is MDHEN and CDR2 SYDVKM. The CDR3, as DNA: TGTGCCAGCAGTCAGGGACAGGGGTACGGCTACACCTTC. This translates into CASSQGQGYGYTF.

The V call is TRBV15, the J call TRBJ2-7, with 10 bases that match TRBD2. CDR3 length: 18 residues. Germline V CDR1 and CDR2: LNHNV, YYDKDF (reference sequence). Trimming took 1 base from V and 2 from J; bases not matched to a gene: 11. CDR3 bases: TGTGCCACCAGCAGAGTCCGGGGGGTGAGCGGGAGGGCCTACGAGCAGTACTTC. Residues: CATSRVRGVSGRAYEQYF.